This is a list of T cell receptor beta chains from one sample in a study of blood T cell repertoires in COVID-19. Generated by immunoSEQ multiplex PCR, the TCRdb table keeps only in-frame clones and is missing some. This table holds roughly 200,000 clones, roughly four fifths found once. What was sequenced was peripheral blood. Every receptor here comes from a woman aged 40 to 50 with COVID-19, enrolled during active disease. The CDR3 runs from the conserved cysteine through the conserved F or W. Fields, in order: V gene, J gene, CDR3 length, D gene, clone size, CDR3 protein, CDR3 DNA. A D gene is named only where the DNA matches it firmly. Clone size, where shown, is once, few, many, or a class for clones that have expanded.

v_gene: TRBV7-9; j_gene: TRBJ1-3; len: 14; d_gene: .; abundance: .; CDR3aa: CASSLLEGAGTIYF; CDR3nt: TGTGCCAGCAGCTTACTGGAAGGGGCCGGCACCATATATTTT
v_gene: TRBV27; j_gene: TRBJ2-2; len: 16; d_gene: TRBD2; abundance: .; CDR3aa: CASSFRRGAYTGELFF; CDR3nt: TGTGCCAGCAGTTTCCGGCGGGGGGCCTACACCGGGGAGCTGTTTTTT
v_gene: TRBV15; j_gene: TRBJ1-3; len: 14; d_gene: .; abundance: .; CDR3aa: CATSPDSSGNTIYF; CDR3nt: TGTGCCACCAGCCCAGACAGCTCTGGAAACACCATATATTTT
v_gene: TRBV27; j_gene: TRBJ1-1; len: 13; d_gene: .; abundance: .; CDR3aa: CASSRIRGDEAFF; CDR3nt: TGTGCCAGCAGTAGGATCAGGGGAGATGAAGCTTTCTTT
v_gene: TRBV11-2; j_gene: TRBJ2-1; len: 16; d_gene: .; abundance: .; CDR3aa: CASSLGAGMSPNEQFF; CDR3nt: TGTGCCAGCAGCTTAGGTGCGGGGATGAGTCCCAATGAGCAGTTCTTC
v_gene: TRBV9; j_gene: TRBJ2-1; len: 16; d_gene: .; abundance: .; CDR3aa: CASSVVRGARNNEQFF; CDR3nt: TGTGCCAGCAGCGTAGTCCGGGGGGCTCGTAACAATGAGCAGTTCTTC
v_gene: TRBV7-3; j_gene: TRBJ2-1; len: 16; d_gene: TRBD2; abundance: .; CDR3aa: CASSSVGLAGENEQFF; CDR3nt: TGTGCCAGCAGCTCCGTGGGACTAGCGGGAGAAAATGAGCAGTTCTTC
v_gene: TRBV7-6; j_gene: TRBJ2-5; len: 12; d_gene: .; abundance: .; CDR3aa: CASSESWETQYF; CDR3nt: TGTGCCAGCAGCGAGAGCTGGGAGACCCAGTACTTC
v_gene: TRBV9; j_gene: TRBJ2-3; len: 15; d_gene: TRBD2; abundance: .; CDR3aa: CASSVSGGGTDTQYF; CDR3nt: TGTGCCAGCAGCGTAAGCGGGGGAGGCACAGATACGCAGTATTTT
v_gene: TRBV19; j_gene: TRBJ1-5; len: 15; d_gene: .; abundance: .; CDR3aa: CASASPRRTDQPQHF; CDR3nt: TGTGCCAGCGCATCCCCTCGCCGGACTGATCAGCCCCAGCATTTT
v_gene: TRBV7-9; j_gene: TRBJ2-2; len: 15; d_gene: .; abundance: .; CDR3aa: CASGWGQGLAGELFF; CDR3nt: TGTGCCAGCGGATGGGGGCAGGGGCTCGCCGGGGAGCTGTTTTTT
v_gene: TRBV6-5; j_gene: TRBJ1-1; len: 13; d_gene: .; abundance: .; CDR3aa: CASRRLMNTEAFF; CDR3nt: TGTGCCAGCAGGCGTCTTATGAACACTGAAGCTTTCTTT
v_gene: TRBV6-5; j_gene: TRBJ1-2; len: 13; d_gene: .; abundance: .; CDR3aa: CASIGGSDYGYTF; CDR3nt: TGTGCCAGCATTGGAGGGTCGGACTATGGCTACACCTTC
v_gene: TRBV30; j_gene: TRBJ1-2; len: 13; d_gene: TRBD1; abundance: .; CDR3aa: CAWKEGARYGYTF; CDR3nt: TGTGCCTGGAAGGAGGGGGCGCGCTATGGCTACACCTTC
v_gene: TRBV6-5; j_gene: TRBJ2-1; len: 14; d_gene: .; abundance: .; CDR3aa: CASSYSWESDEQFF; CDR3nt: TGTGCCAGCAGTTACTCGTGGGAGAGCGATGAGCAGTTCTTC
v_gene: TRBV2; j_gene: TRBJ1-2; len: 17; d_gene: .; abundance: .; CDR3aa: CASIELAPGTPNYGYTF; CDR3nt: TGTGCCAGCATTGAATTAGCACCCGGGACACCAAACTATGGCTACACCTTC
v_gene: TRBV6-5; j_gene: TRBJ1-1; len: 16; d_gene: .; abundance: .; CDR3aa: CASSYRPGSYIKEAFF; CDR3nt: TGTGCCAGCAGTTATCGCCCTGGCTCTTATATCAAGGAAGCTTTCTTT
v_gene: TRBV7-9; j_gene: TRBJ1-4; len: 15; d_gene: TRBD1; abundance: .; CDR3aa: CASSLQGVHGEKLFF; CDR3nt: TGTGCCAGCAGCTTACAGGGGGTTCATGGGGAAAAACTGTTTTTT
v_gene: TRBV6-1; j_gene: TRBJ1-5; len: 13; d_gene: .; abundance: .; CDR3aa: CASSEFRNQPQHF; CDR3nt: TGTGCCAGCAGTGAATTCAGGAATCAGCCCCAGCATTTT
v_gene: TRBV19; j_gene: TRBJ1-6; len: 13; d_gene: .; abundance: .; CDR3aa: CASHRGARSPLHF; CDR3nt: TGTGCCTCCCACCGGGGAGCCAGGTCACCCCTCCACTTT
v_gene: TRBV18; j_gene: TRBJ1-5; len: 14; d_gene: .; abundance: .; CDR3aa: CASSPLQENQPQHF; CDR3nt: TGTGCCAGCTCACCTTTACAGGAAAATCAGCCCCAGCATTTT
v_gene: TRBV29-1; j_gene: TRBJ2-7; len: 15; d_gene: TRBD2; abundance: once; CDR3aa: CSATRLAGGTYEQYF; CDR3nt: TGCAGCGCCACCAGACTAGCGGGAGGGACGTACGAGCAGTACTTC
v_gene: TRBV27; j_gene: TRBJ1-1; len: 14; d_gene: .; abundance: .; CDR3aa: CASKVAGSNTEAFF; CDR3nt: TGTGCCAGCAAGGTTGCAGGGTCGAACACTGAAGCTTTCTTT
v_gene: TRBV28; j_gene: TRBJ2-7; len: 15; d_gene: .; abundance: .; CDR3aa: CASSLMGVGQYEQYF; CDR3nt: TGTGCCAGCAGTCTGATGGGAGTGGGACAATACGAGCAGTACTTC
v_gene: TRBV21-1; j_gene: TRBJ2-1; len: 18; d_gene: .; abundance: once; CDR3aa: CASSKLTVPGLMVHEQFF; CDR3nt: TGTGCCAGCAGCAAATTGACAGTCCCGGGCCTTATGGTCCATGAGCAGTTCTTC
v_gene: TRBV6-4; j_gene: TRBJ1-1; len: 14; d_gene: .; abundance: .; CDR3aa: CASSRTVGNTEAFF; CDR3nt: TGTGCCAGCAGCCGGACAGTTGGGAACACTGAAGCTTTCTTT
v_gene: TRBV27; j_gene: TRBJ2-3; len: 15; d_gene: TRBD2; abundance: .; CDR3aa: CASSAIAGGGDTQYF; CDR3nt: TGTGCCAGCAGTGCTATCGCGGGAGGGGGGGATACGCAGTATTTT
v_gene: TRBV3-1/TRBV3-2; j_gene: TRBJ2-5; len: 14; d_gene: .; abundance: few; CDR3aa: CASSQGVGGLTQYF; CDR3nt: TGTGCCAGCAGCCAAGGGGTCGGAGGATTGACCCAGTACTTC
v_gene: TRBV4-2; j_gene: TRBJ2-3; len: 16; d_gene: TRBD2; abundance: .; CDR3aa: CASSHGLAGAEDTQYF; CDR3nt: TGTGCCAGCAGCCATGGACTAGCGGGAGCTGAGGATACGCAGTATTTT
v_gene: TRBV28; j_gene: TRBJ1-1; len: 14; d_gene: TRBD1; abundance: once; CDR3aa: CASSSDRVNTEAFF; CDR3nt: TGTGCCAGCAGTTCTGACAGGGTGAACACTGAAGCTTTCTTT
v_gene: TRBV6-5; j_gene: TRBJ1-1; len: 14; d_gene: TRBD1; abundance: .; CDR3aa: CASSYRDSNTEAFF; CDR3nt: TGTGCCAGCAGTTACCGGGACAGTAACACTGAAGCTTTCTTT
v_gene: TRBV10-3; j_gene: TRBJ2-1; len: 14; d_gene: TRBD1; abundance: few; CDR3aa: CAISDGQDYNEQFF; CDR3nt: TGTGCCATCAGTGATGGACAGGATTACAATGAGCAGTTCTTC
v_gene: TRBV14; j_gene: TRBJ2-5; len: 15; d_gene: .; abundance: few; CDR3aa: CASSPTPRRGETQYF; CDR3nt: TGTGCCAGCAGCCCTACGCCCCGGCGGGGAGAGACCCAGTACTTC
v_gene: TRBV5-1; j_gene: TRBJ2-7; len: 11; d_gene: TRBD2; abundance: few; CDR3aa: CASSSGGKQYF; CDR3nt: TGCGCCAGCAGCTCCGGGGGGAAGCAGTACTTC
v_gene: TRBV28; j_gene: TRBJ1-1; len: 14; d_gene: TRBD1; abundance: once; CDR3aa: CASSLNRGLTEAFF; CDR3nt: TGTGCCAGCAGTTTGAACAGGGGACTTACTGAAGCTTTCTTT
v_gene: TRBV27; j_gene: TRBJ2-1; len: 16; d_gene: .; abundance: once; CDR3aa: CASSKLAQLSYNEQFF; CDR3nt: TGTGCCAGCAGTAAACTAGCCCAACTCTCCTACAATGAGCAGTTCTTC
v_gene: TRBV18; j_gene: TRBJ1-2; len: 13; d_gene: .; abundance: .; CDR3aa: CASSPPGSHGYTF; CDR3nt: TGTGCCAGCTCACCACCGGGGAGTCATGGCTACACCTTC
v_gene: TRBV6-5; j_gene: TRBJ2-3; len: 14; d_gene: .; abundance: .; CDR3aa: CASSVDWGSGSRYF; CDR3nt: .
v_gene: TRBV7-9; j_gene: TRBJ2-5; len: 18; d_gene: TRBD2; abundance: few; CDR3aa: CASSLMPPGTSVKETQYF; CDR3nt: TGTGCCAGCAGCTTGATGCCCCCAGGGACTAGTGTGAAAGAGACCCAGTACTTC
v_gene: TRBV24-1; j_gene: TRBJ2-1; len: 16; d_gene: TRBD1; abundance: .; CDR3aa: CATSDSSGTAYNEQFF; CDR3nt: TGTGCCACCAGTGATTCTTCCGGGACAGCATACAATGAGCAGTTCTTC
v_gene: TRBV28; j_gene: TRBJ2-1; len: 12; d_gene: .; abundance: .; CDR3aa: CASSLETLEQFF; CDR3nt: TGTGCCAGCAGTTTAGAGACACTTGAGCAGTTCTTC
v_gene: TRBV5-6; j_gene: TRBJ2-7; len: 15; d_gene: TRBD1; abundance: .; CDR3aa: CASRLTGGASYEQYF; CDR3nt: TGTGCCAGCAGGCTGACAGGGGGCGCCTCCTACGAGCAGTACTTC
v_gene: TRBV5-6; j_gene: TRBJ2-1; len: 14; d_gene: TRBD2; abundance: once; CDR3aa: CASQGLAGGTEQFF; CDR3nt: TGTGCCAGTCAAGGACTAGCGGGGGGAACTGAGCAGTTCTTC
v_gene: TRBV7-8; j_gene: TRBJ1-2; len: 15; d_gene: TRBD1; abundance: .; CDR3aa: CASSPRDRGIYGYTF; CDR3nt: TGTGCCAGCAGCCCTCGGGACAGGGGAATCTATGGCTACACCTTC
v_gene: TRBV6-5; j_gene: TRBJ2-5; len: 13; d_gene: .; abundance: .; CDR3aa: CASSRPGKSAQYF; CDR3nt: TGTGCCAGCAGTCGTCCGGGTAAATCGGCCCAGTACTTC
v_gene: TRBV6-2/TRBV6-3; j_gene: TRBJ2-2; len: 15; d_gene: TRBD1; abundance: few; CDR3aa: CASSYSTGVGGELFF; CDR3nt: TGTGCCAGCAGTTACTCGACAGGGGTTGGCGGGGAGCTGTTTTTT
v_gene: TRBV9; j_gene: TRBJ2-5; len: 15; d_gene: TRBD1; abundance: .; CDR3aa: CASSLRTGRQETQYF; CDR3nt: TGTGCCAGCAGCCTAAGGACAGGGCGCCAAGAGACCCAGTACTTC
v_gene: TRBV19; j_gene: TRBJ1-3; len: 16; d_gene: .; abundance: .; CDR3aa: CASRTRAGSSGNTIYF; CDR3nt: TGTGCCAGTAGAACTCGGGCTGGGAGCTCTGGAAACACCATATATTTT
v_gene: TRBV3-1/TRBV3-2; j_gene: TRBJ2-3; len: 15; d_gene: .; abundance: .; CDR3aa: CASSQGSEFTDTQYF; CDR3nt: TGTGCCAGCAGCCAGGGTAGCGAGTTCACAGATACGCAGTATTTT
v_gene: TRBV7-6; j_gene: TRBJ1-4; len: 19; d_gene: TRBD1; abundance: .; CDR3aa: CASSLALGQGVGTNEKLFF; CDR3nt: TGTGCCAGCAGCTTAGCCCTGGGACAGGGGGTTGGAACTAATGAAAAACTGTTTTTT
v_gene: TRBV2; j_gene: TRBJ1-4; len: 15; d_gene: .; abundance: few; CDR3aa: CASSLSRQVNEKLFF; CDR3nt: TGTGCCAGCTCCCTTAGTCGGCAGGTTAATGAAAAACTGTTTTTT
v_gene: TRBV27; j_gene: TRBJ2-1; len: 11; d_gene: .; abundance: .; CDR3aa: CASILYNEQFF; CDR3nt: TGTGCCAGCATACTCTACAATGAGCAGTTCTTC
v_gene: TRBV6-5; j_gene: TRBJ1-1; len: 15; d_gene: TRBD1; abundance: .; CDR3aa: CASSWTGTGGVGAFF; CDR3nt: TGTGCCAGCAGTTGGACTGGGACAGGGGGCGTGGGGGCTTTCTTT
v_gene: TRBV18; j_gene: TRBJ2-1; len: 14; d_gene: TRBD1; abundance: .; CDR3aa: CASSPGQSRDEQFF; CDR3nt: TGTGCCAGCTCACCGGGACAGTCTAGGGATGAGCAGTTCTTC
v_gene: TRBV24-1; j_gene: TRBJ2-5; len: 16; d_gene: .; abundance: .; CDR3aa: CATSDYGLGSKETQYF; CDR3nt: TGTGCCACCAGTGATTATGGCCTGGGCAGTAAAGAGACCCAGTACTTC